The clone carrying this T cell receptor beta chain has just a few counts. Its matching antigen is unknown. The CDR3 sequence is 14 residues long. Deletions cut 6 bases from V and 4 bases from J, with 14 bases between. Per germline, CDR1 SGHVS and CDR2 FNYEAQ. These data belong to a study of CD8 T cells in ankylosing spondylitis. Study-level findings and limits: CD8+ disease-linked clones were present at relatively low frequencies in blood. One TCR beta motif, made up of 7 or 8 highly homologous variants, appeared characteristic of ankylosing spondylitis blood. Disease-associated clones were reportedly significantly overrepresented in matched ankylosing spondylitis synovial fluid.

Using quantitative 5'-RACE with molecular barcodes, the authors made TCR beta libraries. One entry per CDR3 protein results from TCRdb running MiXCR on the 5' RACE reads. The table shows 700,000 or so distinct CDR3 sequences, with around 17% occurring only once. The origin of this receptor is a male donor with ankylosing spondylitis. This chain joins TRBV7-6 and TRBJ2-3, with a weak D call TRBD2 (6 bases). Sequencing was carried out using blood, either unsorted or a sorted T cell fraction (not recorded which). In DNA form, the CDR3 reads TGTGCCAGCAGTGGGACTCCCACAGCAGATACGCAGTATTTT. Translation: CASSGTPTADTQYF.